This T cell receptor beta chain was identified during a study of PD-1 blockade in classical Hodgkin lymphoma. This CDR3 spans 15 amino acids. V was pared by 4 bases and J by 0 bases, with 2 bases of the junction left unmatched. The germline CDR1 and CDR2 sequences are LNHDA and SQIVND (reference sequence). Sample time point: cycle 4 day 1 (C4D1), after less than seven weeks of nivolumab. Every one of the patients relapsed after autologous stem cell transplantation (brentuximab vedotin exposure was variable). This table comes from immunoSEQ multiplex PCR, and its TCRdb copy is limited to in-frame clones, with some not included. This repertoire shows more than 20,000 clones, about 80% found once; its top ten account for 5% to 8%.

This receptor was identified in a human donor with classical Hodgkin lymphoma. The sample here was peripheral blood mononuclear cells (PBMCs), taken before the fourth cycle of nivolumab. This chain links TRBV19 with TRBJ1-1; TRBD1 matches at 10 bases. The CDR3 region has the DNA TGTGCCAGTAGTAGGGGACAGGGGATGAACACTGAAGCTTTCTTT. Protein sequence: CASSRGQGMNTEAFF.